The entry that follows covers one TCR beta chain sequence. Its antigen is undetermined. The repertoire was sequenced with immunoSEQ multiplex PCR; TCRdb's copy has only in-frame clones and lacks some. The sample lists tens of thousands of clones, 80% to 85% seen once, with less than 7.5% in the top ten. This record belongs to a study of OX40 agonist ivuxolimab in advanced cancers. Background on the study: Patients enrolled in dose escalation were diagnosed with hepatocellular carcinoma, melanoma, renal cell or head and neck cancer.

Overall study findings and caveats: At doses 0.1 to 3.0 mg/kg, CD4+ and CD8+ clones expanded.

CDR3 length: 18 amino acids. This chain connects TRBV21-1 to TRBJ2-2; the D call in the table, TRBD1, was not verified against the DNA. TRBV21-1 is deemed a pseudogene. The sample was CD4+ or CD8+ T cells sorted from blood, taken in a trial of the OX40 agonist ivuxolimab. The TCR originated in an adult with an advanced solid tumor such as melanoma, head and neck, liver or kidney cancer. CDR3 region: CASSPRQGSGSNTGELFF. The CDR3 bases are TGTGCCAGCAGCCCCCGACAGGGCAGTGGATCGAACACCGGGGAGCTGTTTTTT.